Listed here is a single TCR beta chain. The antigen remains undetermined. V dropped 3 bases and J dropped 2 bases, with 18 bases sitting between them. CDR3 length: 17 residues. Germline V lookup: CDR1 MDHEN, CDR2 SYDVKM. The data derive from a study of CD8+CD57+ T cells in acquired aplastic anemia. Across the study: The mean DNA yield obtained from sorted CD4+ and CD8+ cells came to roughly 3 ug.

Both TCR beta VDJ combination and CDR3 sequence profiling were carried out. Genomic DNA was the template for this profiling. TCRdb re-called the reads through MiXCR, storing one row per CDR3 protein. The sample has about 240,000 distinct CDR3 sequences; around 45% are singletons. For sequencing, patients were chosen who had shown expansion of CD8+CD57+ cells by flow cytometry. Receipt of therapy had not occurred in any patient by the time of blood sampling. Study results and limitations: Fewer than 30 shared CD8+ CDR3s appeared highly expressed within patients' immunodominant clones. Patients versus controls showed no significant CD8+ Simpson's diversity difference.

The TCR comes from a human donor with aplastic anemia. The genes are TRBV28 and TRBJ2-3; D ambiguous. The specimen sequenced was sorted CD4+, CD8+, or CD8+CD57+ T cells (not recorded which) from PBMCs. CDR3 sequence reads: CASSLGLLGRDTDTQYF. CDR3 in DNA: TGTGCCAGCAGTTTGGGTCTTTTGGGCAGAGACACAGATACGCAGTATTTT. The full variable domain, its missing parts supplied by reference TRBV28 and TRBJ2-3, is DVKVTQSSRYLVKRTGEKVFLECVQDMDHENMFWYRQDPGLGLRLIYFSYDVKMKEKGDIPEGYSVSREKKERFSLILESASTNQTSMYLCASSLGLLGRDTDTQYFGPGTRLTVL.